Described below is a single T cell receptor beta chain sequence and its context. Its antigen is as yet unknown. This record comes from a study of T cells in localized non-small cell lung cancer. Study-wide points: Adjacent uninvolved lung had the highest clonality, suggesting focused antigen responses. A higher density of T cells in blood coincided with extended overall survival. Appearing in adjacent lung were a median roughly 57 of the top 100 tumor clones.

This CDR3 is 15 amino acids long. V shed 5 bases and J 10 bases; nucleotides not matched to a gene: 8. Germline V lookup: CDR1 SGDLS, CDR2 YYNGEE. Profiling relied on immunoSEQ multiplex PCR, and the TCRdb table lists in-frame clones only, not all of them. This table holds some 85,000 clones, roughly 75% found once. Material: PBMCs, obtained before any cancer treatment. This receptor was taken from a man aged 40 to 69 with stage II squamous cell lung carcinoma. This chain connects TRBV9 to TRBJ1-6; 11 bases are a match to TRBD1. As DNA, the CDR3 is TGTGCCAGCAGACAGGGACAGGGGGTAGGGTCACCCCTCCACTTT. It encodes CASRQGQGVGSPLHF.